This entry lists 2 T cell receptor delta chains sequenced from one sample in a study of Vδ1+ human thymocytes. The study's findings and limits: Thymic TRG and TRD repertoires appeared highly polyclonal, with Gaussian CDR3 length distributions.

These receptors lack a known antigen. Sequences come from RNA converted to cDNA by reverse transcription. Pooled V-gene forward primers with one constant-region reverse primer generated the CDR3 amplicons by multiplex PCR. TCRdb re-processed the multiplex PCR reads via CATT. The sample lists some 23,000 delta-chain clones; 25% to 30% were seen once. What was sequenced was Vdelta1+ gamma-delta thymocytes from the thymus. Subset denoted: FACS-sorted CD3+ TCRalphabeta- TCRVdelta1+ TCRVdelta2- thymocytes. The receptors shown here come from a boy under two years old who had congenital heart surgery.

In this sample, this clone turned up a few times. The V gene is TRDV1, the J gene TRDJ1; unclear D gene. The germline V and J ends were trimmed by 7 bases and 1 base, with 19 bases remaining between them. This CDR3 has 16 amino acids. Germline CDR1 is TSWWSYY and CDR2 is QGS. The CDR3 DNA follows: TGTGCTCTTGCTACTCGAACTTCGACGACCACCGATAAACTCATCTTT. Its translation: CALATRTSTTTDKLIF.

The V and J genes are TRDV1 and TRDJ1, with TRDD3 identical over 8 bases. This CDR3 is built from 20 residues. With V trimmed by 4 bases and J by 0 bases, 19 bases remained unmatched. Germline-derived CDR1 and CDR2 are TSWWSYY and QGS. The CDR3 sequence: CALGAPPSTGGYKYTDKLIF. The DNA for the CDR3 is TGTGCTCTTGGGGCCCCCCCTTCTACTGGGGGTTACAAGTACACCGATAAACTCATCTTT.